The source of this TCR beta chain is a study of blood T cells in healthy people across ages. Findings and limits, study-wide: It was not possible, with unsorted PBMCs, to conclusively compare naive and antigen-experienced cells.

Germline V gives CDR1 SGHVS, CDR2 FQNEAQ. The CDR3 has 15 residues. Trimming cost V 2 bases and J 4 bases, with 14 bases left between them. Comments on this clonotype: No antigen is known for it.

The second PCR ran roughly 6 to 11 cycles with a sample-barcoded 5' primer and J-beta primers. TCRdb re-called the 5' RACE reads through MiXCR, storing one row per CDR3 protein. The sample contains around 1.7 million distinct CDR3 sequences, 25% to 30% of which appear only once. Sequences were obtained from blood. The receptor comes from a woman aged 25 to 39 in good health. The chain uses TRBV7-8 and TRBJ1-2; maybe TRBD1 (6 bases). The CDR3: CASSLHRASSYGYTF. In DNA, the CDR3 is TGTGCCAGCAGCTTACACAGGGCGTCCTCCTATGGCTACACCTTC.